Below, 30 T cell receptor beta chains from the same sample are listed, as sequenced in a study of immune evolution from preneoplasia to lung adenocarcinoma. The method was immunoSEQ multiplex PCR; TCRdb's version includes in-frame clones alone and lacks a portion of them. The table has around 21,000 clones, about 71% seen once. The source material was FFPE invasive lung adenocarcinoma tissue. All receptors derive from a person aged 55 to 69 with lung adenocarcinoma.

The chain joins TRBV2 to TRBJ1-3, with no clear D. The CDR3 is 13 amino acids. Germline V lookup: CDR1 SNHLY, CDR2 FYNNEI. V gave up 8 bases and J gave up 5 bases, with 13 bases separating them. CDR3 loop: CASARLGRNTIYF. CDR3 bases: TGTGCCAGCGCCCGGCTGGGGAGAAACACCATATATTTT.

This chain uses TRBV5-1 with TRBJ1-1; D gene ambiguous. V shed 4 bases and J shed 1 base, with 14 bases lying between them. From germline, CDR1 is SGHRS and CDR2 YFSETQ. The CDR3 is made up of 15 amino acids. The CDR3 protein is CASSLGVRENTEAFF. The CDR3 region has the DNA TGCGCCAGCAGCCTCGGGGTAAGGGAGAACACTGAAGCTTTCTTT.

V usage is TRBV19 and J usage is TRBJ2-3, with TRBD2 matching over 8 bases. The CDR3 contains 16 residues. Germline assignment: CDR1 LNHDA and CDR2 SQIVND (reference sequence). The trim removed 7 bases at V and 2 bases at J, leaving 11 bases unmatched. As DNA, the CDR3 is TGTGCCAGTAAATTCCGGGAGGGGACACTCACAGATACGCAGTATTTT. It translates to CASKFREGTLTDTQYF.

This chain uses TRBV21-1 with TRBJ1-6. TRBV21-1 is a known pseudogene. This CDR3 has 13 residues. The CDR3 DNA reads TGTGCCAGCACCCGAAGATCGTGGTCACCCCTCCACTTT. This gives the protein CASTRRSWSPLHF.

The chain couples TRBV19 to TRBJ1-5; D is possibly TRBD1 (6 bases). Germline V lookup: CDR1 LNHDA, CDR2 SQIVND (reference sequence). The germline V and J ends were trimmed by 8 bases and 0 bases, with 8 bases remaining between them. The length of the CDR3 is 13 residues. The CDR3 is CASQGLSNQPQHF. The CDR3, as DNA: TGTGCCAGTCAGGGGCTTAGCAATCAGCCCCAGCATTTT.

J is TRBJ2-7 and V is TRBV13, with 7 bases fitting TRBD1. The germline V gene encodes CDR1 PRHDT and CDR2 FYEKMQ (reference sequence). CDR3 length equals 14 residues. V lost 5 bases, J lost 2 bases, and 6 bases stayed unmatched. The CDR3 bases are TGTGCCAGCAGCCCGGACAGGCCTCCCTACGAGCAGTACTTC. This sequence encodes CASSPDRPPYEQYF.

This chain links TRBV12-5 with TRBJ2-7; TRBD1 aligns across 9 bases. Germline V gene sequence: CDR1 LGHNT, CDR2 FRNRAP. The CDR3 has 13 residues. Trimming cost V 5 bases and J 3 bases; bases outside gene matches: 2. CDR3 region: CASGGDRVYEQYF. The CDR3 DNA follows: TGTGCTAGTGGTGGGGACAGGGTCTACGAGCAGTACTTC.

The chain employs TRBV7-2 and TRBJ2-5, with D uncertain. CDR1 and CDR2 (germline): SGHTA, FQGNSA. The CDR3 runs to 12 residues. Trimming stripped 8 bases from V and 5 bases from J, with 12 bases between. CDR3 protein: CASGYPRETQYF. CDR3 nucleotides: TGTGCCAGCGGCTACCCGCGGGAGACCCAGTACTTC.

The chain joins TRBV19 to TRBJ1-2; possibly TRBD1 for D (5 bases). The V end lost 5 bases, the J end lost 3 bases, and 13 bases lay between the germline ends. Germline V lookup: CDR1 LNHDA, CDR2 SQIVND (reference sequence). This CDR3 is built from 14 residues. The CDR3 DNA reads as TGTGCCAGTAGTGCCCGGGGGGTCCACTATGGCTACACCTTC. Amino acids: CASSARGVHYGYTF. The whole variable domain, remainder taken from reference TRBV19 and TRBJ1-2, is DGGITQSPKYLFRKEGQNVTLSCEQNLNHDAMYWYRQDPGQGLRLIYYSQIVNDFQKGDIAEGYSVSREKKESFPLTVTSAQKNPTAFYLCASSARGVHYGYTFGSGTRLTVV.

V and J are TRBV10-2 and TRBJ1-1; weak D call: TRBD1 (6 bases). Trimming took 5 bases from V and 9 from J, leaving 10 bases between them. Germline V gene sequence: CDR1 WSHSY, CDR2 SAAADI. This CDR3 spans 11 amino acids. CDR3 DNA: TGCGCCAGCAGTCGGACAGAAAAAGCTTTCTTT. Translation: CASSRTEKAFF.

The J gene is TRBJ2-2, the V gene TRBV11-3; no clear D gene. There are 14 residues in the CDR3. Trimming removed 3 bases at V and 5 bases at J, with 10 bases between. Germline loops: CDR1 SGHNT, CDR2 YENEEA. The CDR3 is CASSFTSQTGELFF. CDR3 nucleotides: TGTGCCAGCAGCTTCACCTCGCAAACCGGGGAGCTGTTTTTT.

The rearrangement links TRBV19 to TRBJ2-1; weak D call: TRBD2 (6 bases). Germline V gene lookup returns CDR1 LNHDA and CDR2 SQIVND (reference sequence). The CDR3 runs to 14 residues. Trimming pared 5 bases from V and 6 bases from J, leaving 14 bases between. The CDR3 nucleotides read TGTGCCAGTAGTCCCCCTTTGGGGGGCAATGAGCAGTTCTTC. Translated: CASSPPLGGNEQFF.

The chain couples TRBV9 to TRBJ1-2; D perhaps matches TRBD1 (5 bases). This CDR3 is built from 12 residues. Germline V lookup: CDR1 SGDLS, CDR2 YYNGEE. V was pared by 3 bases and J by 2 bases, with 5 bases between. CDR3 region: CASSGDNYGYTF. The DNA of the CDR3 is TGTGCCAGCAGCGGGGACAACTATGGCTACACCTTC. Using reference TRBV9 and TRBJ1-2 for the parts outside the CDR3, the full variable domain is DSGVTQTPKHLITATGQRVTLRCSPRSGDLSVYWYQQSLDQGLQFLIQYYNGEERAKGNILERFSAQQFPDLHSELNLSSLELGDSALYFCASSGDNYGYTFGSGTRLTVV.

The chain links TRBV19 to TRBJ1-4; the match to TRBD1 covers 9 bases. The V gene end was trimmed by 7 bases and the J gene end by 12 bases; junction bases not matched to a gene: 12. Germline loops: CDR1 LNHDA, CDR2 SQIVND (reference sequence). The CDR3 has 14 amino acids. The chain's CDR3 is CASTPDRGVTELFF. As DNA, the CDR3 is TGTGCCAGTACCCCCGACAGGGGGGTAACTGAACTGTTTTTT.

The chain recombines TRBV28 with TRBJ2-3; TRBD2 matches 9 bases. Germline trimming cut 8 bases from V and 4 bases from J; bases unmatched to any gene: 10. The CDR3 sequence is 15 residues long. CDR1 MDHEN and CDR2 SYDVKM come from the germline V gene. The CDR3 here is CASGPLAGAADTQYF. CDR3 sequence (DNA): TGTGCCAGCGGCCCCTTAGCGGGAGCGGCAGATACGCAGTATTTT.

This chain joins TRBV5-1 and TRBJ2-5, with D possibly being TRBD2 (7 bases). In germline, CDR1 is SGHRS, CDR2 YFSETQ. Trimming shortened V by 3 bases and J by 1 base, and 16 bases separated the two germline ends. The CDR3 has 16 amino acids. For the CDR3, the DNA is TGCGCCAGCAGCTGGGGGGGCGGCAGCGGCCAAGAGACCCAGTACTTC. It translates to CASSWGGGSGQETQYF. The full variable domain, its missing parts supplied by reference TRBV5-1 and TRBJ2-5, is KAGVTQTPRYLIKTRGQQVTLSCSPISGHRSVSWYQQTPGQGLQFLFEYFSETQRNKGNFPGRFSGRQFSNSRSEMNVSTLELGDSALYLCASSWGGGSGQETQYFGPGTRLLVL.

This chain uses TRBV5-1 with TRBJ2-1; the match to TRBD2 covers 8 bases. This CDR3 contains 12 residues. Germline V gene sequence: CDR1 SGHRS, CDR2 YFSETQ. The junction had 6 bases not matched to a gene; V was cut back by 4 bases and J by 12 bases. This CDR3 reads CASSPAGEWQFF. The CDR3 bases are TGCGCCAGCAGCCCAGCGGGAGAGTGGCAGTTCTTC.

V and J are TRBV19 and TRBJ2-2; 10 bases are a match to TRBD2. Looked up from germline, CDR1 is LNHDA and CDR2 is SQIVND (reference sequence). The CDR3 totals 17 residues. V shed 7 bases, J shed 5 bases, and the junction held 13 bases outside the gene matches. The CDR3 DNA is TGTGCCAGTACCCCCGCCAGCGGGAGGGCCAATACCGGGGAGCTGTTTTTT. Protein sequence: CASTPASGRANTGELFF.

The chain joins TRBV28 to TRBJ2-5, with D possibly being TRBD1 or TRBD2 (5 bases each). The CDR3 covers 11 residues. The germline gives CDR1 MDHEN, CDR2 SYDVKM. Trimming stripped 6 bases from V and 9 bases from J, with 11 bases between. CDR3 residues: CASSLVGAQYF. As DNA, the CDR3 is TGTGCCAGCAGCCTCGTGGGGGCCCAGTACTTC.

The chain's CDR3 is CASSPRGAGYEKLFF. CDR3 nucleotide sequence: TGTGCCAGCTCACCTAGAGGGGCAGGATACGAAAAACTGTTTTTT. The V call is TRBV18, the J call TRBJ1-4; D perhaps matches TRBD1 (5 bases). The V end was cut by 3 bases, the J end by 8 bases, with 16 bases between. CDR3 size: 15 residues. Germline V lookup: CDR1 KGHSH, CDR2 LQKENI.

The rearrangement joins TRBV5-6 to TRBJ2-3; D is unclear. Per the germline V gene, CDR1 is SGHDT and CDR2 is YYEEEE. The CDR3 totals 14 residues. With 3 bases removed from V and 0 bases from J, the gap between germline ends came to 8 bases. The CDR3 loop is CASSSESSTDTQYF. The CDR3 region has the DNA TGTGCCAGCAGCTCAGAGAGTAGCACAGATACGCAGTATTTT. Based on the CDR3 plus reference TRBV5-6 and TRBJ2-3, the full variable domain is DAGVTQSPTHLIKTRGQQVTLRCSPKSGHDTVSWYQQALGQGPQFIFQYYEEEERQRGNFPDRFSGHQFPNYSSELNVNALLLGDSALYLCASSSESSTDTQYFGPGTRLTVL.

The genes are TRBV2 and TRBJ1-2, with D possibly TRBD1 on 5 matching bases. CDR3 length: 15 amino acids. Trimming removed 3 bases from V and 6 bases from J, with 17 bases in between. Germline assignment: CDR1 SNHLY and CDR2 FYNNEI. The CDR3 sequence is CASSDVDGRRDGYTF. The CDR3 DNA reads as TGTGCCAGCAGTGATGTCGACGGGCGCAGGGATGGCTACACCTTC.

This chain joins TRBV15 and TRBJ1-5, with 7 nucleotides matching TRBD1. The CDR3 has 17 residues. V shed 0 bases and J 6 bases; nucleotides not matched to a gene: 11. Germline CDR1 reads LNHNV; CDR2 reads YYDKDF (reference sequence). CDR3 region: CATSRDNRGTWVQPQHF. CDR3 nucleotides: TGTGCCACCAGCAGAGATAACAGGGGCACATGGGTTCAGCCCCAGCATTTT.

This rearrangement joins TRBV6-5 to TRBJ2-1; unclear D gene. This CDR3 is built from 13 residues. CDR1 and CDR2 (germline): MNHEY, SVGAGI. V was trimmed by 2 bases and J by 3 bases, leaving 5 bases between them. The CDR3 nucleotides read TGTGCCAGCAGTTACCGCTACTACAATGAGCAGTTCTTC. Its protein product is CASSYRYYNEQFF.

This rearrangement joins TRBV7-9 to TRBJ2-5; TRBD2 matches at 11 bases. Germline V gene data show CDR1 as SEHNR and CDR2 as FQNEAQ (reference sequence). V shed 3 bases, J shed 2 bases, and the junction held 2 bases outside the gene matches. CDR3 length: 15 residues. CDR3 in DNA: TGTGCCAGCAGCTTCCGACTAGCGGGGCAAGAGACCCAGTACTTC. This sequence encodes CASSFRLAGQETQYF.

The genes are TRBV2 and TRBJ2-1; D gene ambiguous. CDR3 length equals 13 residues. CDR1 is SNHLY and CDR2 is FYNNEI in the germline V gene. Trimming left V 3 bases short and J 4 bases short, with 7 bases between. For the CDR3, the DNA is TGTGCCAGCAGTGATCTGGGGTACAATGAGCAGTTCTTC. It encodes CASSDLGYNEQFF.

Here the CDR3 reads CASSLSFWTGGGYTF. As DNA, the CDR3 is TGTGCCAGCAGTTTATCTTTTTGGACAGGCGGTGGCTACACCTTC. The chain carries TRBV28 and TRBJ1-2; 7 bases map to TRBD1. The CDR3 is 15 amino acids. Germline trimming cut 1 base from V and 7 bases from J; bases unmatched to any gene: 9. Germline loops: CDR1 MDHEN, CDR2 SYDVKM.

Relative to its sample, this clone is medium-sized. One end of the junction is discordant with germline, which a read error may explain. The chain is built from TRBV5-4 and TRBJ2-1; 7 bases align to TRBD2. Germline CDR1 is SGHNT and CDR2 is YYREEE (reference sequence). The CDR3 has 16 amino acids. The CDR3, as DNA: TGTGCCAGCAGTTTGGGTGGGGGGGTTACCTACAATGAGCAGTTCTTC. It codes for CASSLGGGVTYNEQFF.

V and J are TRBV11-3 and TRBJ1-1; TRBD1 is a possible D gene (6 bases). Deletions cut 0 bases from V and 4 bases from J, with 9 bases between. The length of the CDR3 is 14 residues. Germline V gene data show CDR1 as SGHNT and CDR2 as YENEEA. CDR3 amino acids: CASSLEGGGTEAFF. The CDR3, as DNA: TGTGCCAGCAGCTTAGAAGGGGGTGGCACTGAAGCTTTCTTT.

V is TRBV9 and J is TRBJ2-3; 9 positions agree with TRBD2. The germline V gene has CDR1 SGDLS and CDR2 YYNGEE. Losses at the gene ends were 4 bases for V and 6 bases for J; bases not matched to a gene: 12. The CDR3 extends over 16 amino acids. The CDR3 region is CASSISGRGRQDTQYF. The CDR3 DNA reads TGTGCCAGCAGCATTAGCGGGAGAGGGCGTCAGGATACGCAGTATTTT.